This is a list of T cell receptor beta chains from one sample in a study of CD8 T cells in ankylosing spondylitis. Using its own MiXCR run on the 5' RACE reads, TCRdb lists one record per CDR3 protein. Among 350,000 or so distinct CDR3 sequences listed, approximately 10% were seen once. Sample: blood, either unsorted or a sorted T cell fraction (not recorded which). The source is a female donor with ankylosing spondylitis or in good health (not recorded which). Both conserved end residues are part of each CDR3. The D gene is left open where the match is weak. Clone size is shown for a subset of rows, as once, few, many or a class of expanded clone.

TRBV25-1,NA,NA,TRBJ2-7,CASSEGIEQYF,TGTGCCAGCAGTGAAGGGATCGAGCAGTACTTC
TRBV12-3/TRBV12-4,NA,many,TRBJ1-6,CASSPTGYNSPLHF,TGTGCCAGCAGTCCTACAGGGTATAATTCACCCCTCCACTTT
TRBV5-1,NA,many,TRBJ2-6,CASSFPPGVASGANVLTF,TGCGCCAGCAGCTTCCCCCCAGGTGTGGCTTCTGGGGCCAACGTCCTGACTTTC
TRBV11-2,TRBD2,many,TRBJ2-1,CASSLGLGLAGGYNEQFF,TGTGCCAGCAGCTTAGGTTTGGGTCTAGCGGGAGGTTACAATGAGCAGTTCTTC
TRBV6-5,NA,many,TRBJ2-5,CASSYSLGGRVTQYF,TGTGCCAGCAGTTACTCTTTGGGGGGCAGGGTGACCCAGTACTTC
TRBV9,NA,many,TRBJ1-6,CASSLGFQGYNSPLHF,TGTGCCAGCAGCCTCGGGTTCCAGGGGTATAATTCACCCCTCCACTTT
TRBV6-2/TRBV6-3,TRBD2,many,TRBJ2-1,CASSYSIRPSGDRVPYNEQFF,TGTGCCAGCAGTTACTCGATAAGACCTAGCGGGGATCGGGTCCCCTACAATGAGCAGTTCTTC
TRBV20-1,TRBD2,few,TRBJ2-5,CSAFSGGQETQYF,TGCAGTGCCTTTAGCGGGGGGCAAGAGACCCAGTACTTC
TRBV20-1,NA,many,TRBJ2-3,CSAGKSTDTQYF,TGCAGTGCGGGGAAAAGCACAGATACGCAGTATTTT
TRBV12-3/TRBV12-4,TRBD1,many,TRBJ1-4,CASSFTGQGSEKLFF,TGTGCCAGCAGTTTCACGGGACAGGGTAGTGAAAAACTGTTTTTT
TRBV20-1,TRBD2,NA,TRBJ2-1,CSARQGSGSNEQFF,TGCAGTGCTAGACAGGGTAGCGGGAGCAATGAGCAGTTCTTC
TRBV7-8,TRBD2,many,TRBJ2-1,CASSSLAGYNEQFF,TGTGCCAGCAGCTCTCTAGCGGGGTACAATGAGCAGTTCTTC
TRBV9,NA,many,TRBJ1-1,CASSAGTLNTEAFF,TGTGCCAGCAGCGCCGGGACGCTGAACACTGAAGCTTTCTTT
TRBV20-1,NA,many,TRBJ2-3,CSAREHLQDTQYF,TGCAGTGCTAGAGAGCACCTCCAAGATACGCAGTATTTT
TRBV20-1,TRBD1,many,TRBJ2-1,CSARIRDRGRNEQFF,TGCAGTGCTAGAATCAGGGACAGGGGACGCAATGAGCAGTTCTTC
TRBV20-1,NA,many,TRBJ2-1,CSAGPSNNEQFF,TGCAGTGCTGGGCCCTCGAACAATGAGCAGTTCTTC
TRBV20-1,NA,many,TRBJ1-1,CSPTQPNTEAFF,TGCAGTCCAACTCAGCCGAACACTGAAGCTTTCTTT
TRBV20-1,NA,many,TRBJ2-2,CSARDQRTRELFF,TGCAGTGCTAGAGATCAACGAACAAGGGAGCTGTTTTTT
TRBV2,NA,few,TRBJ1-2,CASNEIYGYTF,TGTGCCAGCAATGAGATCTATGGCTACACCTTC
TRBV20-1,NA,many,TRBJ2-3,CSARLRDGDTQYF,TGCAGTGCTAGACTTCGGGATGGAGATACGCAGTATTTT
TRBV3-1,TRBD2,NA,TRBJ2-2,CASRGGTHGTGELFF,TGTGCCAGCCGCGGGGGGACCCATGGCACCGGGGAGCTGTTTTTT
TRBV6-1,NA,many,TRBJ1-1,CASTMSGAAEAFF,TGTGCCAGCACGATGTCAGGGGCAGCTGAAGCTTTCTTT
TRBV9,NA,few,TRBJ1-4,CASSVAGTNEKLFF,TGTGCCAGCAGCGTAGCAGGCACTAATGAAAAACTGTTTTTT
TRBV20-1,NA,many,TRBJ1-1,CSAPSLGLNTEAFF,TGCAGTGCTCCATCCTTGGGCCTGAACACTGAAGCTTTCTTT
TRBV6-5,TRBD2,few,TRBJ2-7,CASSYSTSGTYEQYF,TGTGCCAGCAGTTACTCGACTAGCGGCACCTACGAGCAGTACTTC
TRBV20-1,TRBD2,many,TRBJ2-1,CSALRTSGSYNEQFF,TGCAGTGCTCTCCGGACTAGCGGGAGCTACAATGAGCAGTTCTTC
TRBV6-2/TRBV6-3,NA,few,TRBJ2-5,CASSLLSPPETQYF,TGTGCCAGCAGTCTTCTGTCCCCCCCTGAGACCCAGTACTTC
TRBV10-3,NA,many,TRBJ1-6,CAISESTGDSPLHF,TGTGCCATCAGTGAGTCGACGGGGGATTCACCCCTCCACTTT
TRBV29-1,NA,few,TRBJ2-7,CSVKRRLDYEQYF,TGCAGCGTCAAACGGAGACTCGACTACGAGCAGTACTTC
TRBV7-8,NA,NA,TRBJ2-3,CASRKSGASRGDTQYF,TGTGCCAGCAGAAAGAGCGGGGCATCAAGGGGGGATACGCAGTATTTT
TRBV7-6,NA,NA,TRBJ1-1,CASSLGGSHTEAFF,TGTGCCAGCAGCTTAGGGGGGTCGCACACTGAAGCTTTCTTT
TRBV20-1,NA,NA,TRBJ2-7,CSERDNSYEQYF,TGCAGTGAGCGGGACAACTCCTACGAGCAGTACTTC
TRBV5-1,NA,NA,TRBJ2-7,CASSLEGRDRRSYEQYF,TGCGCCAGCAGCCTCGAGGGGAGGGACAGACGCTCCTACGAGCAGTACTTC
TRBV11-2,TRBD1,few,TRBJ1-5,CASGTGVNQPQHF,TGTGCCAGCGGCACAGGGGTGAATCAGCCCCAGCATTTT
TRBV7-8,NA,many,TRBJ1-5,CASSLYGGTRNQPQHF,TGTGCCAGCAGCTTATACGGCGGGACCAGAAATCAGCCCCAGCATTTT
TRBV6-2/TRBV6-3,NA,few,TRBJ2-1,CATEGGPSSYNEQFF,TGTGCCACCGAGGGGGGCCCAAGCTCCTACAATGAGCAGTTCTTC
TRBV20-1,TRBD2,many,TRBJ2-1,CSARGLVAGVNEQFF,TGCAGTGCTAGAGGTCTGGTAGCGGGAGTCAATGAGCAGTTCTTC